Included here is one T cell receptor beta chain sequence, with context. Its antigen is not identified. Produced via immunoSEQ multiplex PCR; TCRdb's table is partial and in-frame only. The repertoire holds 10,000 to 15,000 clones, with more than 85% as singletons. The CDR3 spans 18 residues. The V and J ends lost 0 bases and 2 bases respectively, with 21 bases between them. Per germline, CDR1 SGHNT and CDR2 YYREEE (reference sequence). These data come from a study of graft-versus-host responses after intestinal transplantation. Background on the study: Multivisceral, liver-intestinal, or isolated intestinal transplants were given to recipients. After anti-thymocyte globulin induction, recipients took tacrolimus and steroids for three to four years.

Study-wide findings and caveats: Recipient marrow harbored GvH clones, some of which surfaced first in ileum or blood. Some patients had graft-donor T cell macrochimerism, and their allografts showed high graft-versus-host to host-versus-graft clonal ratios.

The sample here was PBMCs, taken roughly 110 days after intestinal transplant. The chain employs TRBV5-4 and TRBJ2-7; the D gene is possibly TRBD2 (7 bases). This receptor was taken from a human patient who received an intestinal transplant, so some T cells may come from the graft donor. This CDR3 reads CASSLAGRGAAQTYEQYF. DNA for the CDR3: TGTGCCAGCAGCTTGGCCGGCCGGGGGGCCGCCCAAACCTACGAGCAGTACTTC.